This T cell receptor beta chain was obtained from a study of T cells after yellow fever vaccination. The study, taken as a whole, reports: A secondary response was less intense yet reached its peak sooner, at day 5 versus 15. Most primary-vaccination clones reappeared after the booster (approximately 95% CD4, about 88% CD8). Sorted repertoires could include abundant contaminating clonotypes from bulk cells.

This clonotype was seen at least ten times. What it binds is unknown. The TCR cDNA carried a universal primer site and UMIs from 5'RACE template switching. TCRdb re-analysed the 5' RACE reads in MiXCR, keeping a single row per CDR3 protein. Among 250,000 to 400,000 distinct CDR3 sequences, approximately 4.3% were seen once, and the ten largest hold approximately 19%. From germline, CDR1 is SGHRS and CDR2 YFSETQ. The CDR3 length is 16 residues. V was clipped by 4 bases and J by 2 bases; unmatched bases: 9. Sequencing was performed on PBMCs, taken 15 days after the yellow fever booster vaccination. The source is a man between 18 and 35 years old who received the YFV17D yellow fever vaccine. V and J are TRBV5-1 and TRBJ2-3, with 8 bases aligning to TRBD2. The CDR3 DNA sequence: TGCGCCAGCAGCCCCGTTTACGGGGGGGCCACAGATACGCAGTATTTT. Translated, it gives CASSPVYGGATDTQYF.